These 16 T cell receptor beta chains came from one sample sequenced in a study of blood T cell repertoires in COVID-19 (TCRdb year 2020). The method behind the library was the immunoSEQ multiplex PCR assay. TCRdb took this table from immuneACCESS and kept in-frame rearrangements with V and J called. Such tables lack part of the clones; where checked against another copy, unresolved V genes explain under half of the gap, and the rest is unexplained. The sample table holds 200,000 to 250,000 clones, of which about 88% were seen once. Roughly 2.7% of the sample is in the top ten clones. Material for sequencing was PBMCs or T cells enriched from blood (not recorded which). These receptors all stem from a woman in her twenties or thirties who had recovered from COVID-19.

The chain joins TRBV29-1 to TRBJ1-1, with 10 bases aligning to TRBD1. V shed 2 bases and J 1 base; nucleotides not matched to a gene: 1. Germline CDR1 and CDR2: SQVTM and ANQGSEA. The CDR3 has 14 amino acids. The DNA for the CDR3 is TGCAGCGTTGAAAGGGACAGGGGGAACACTGAAGCTTTCTTT. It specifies CSVERDRGNTEAFF.

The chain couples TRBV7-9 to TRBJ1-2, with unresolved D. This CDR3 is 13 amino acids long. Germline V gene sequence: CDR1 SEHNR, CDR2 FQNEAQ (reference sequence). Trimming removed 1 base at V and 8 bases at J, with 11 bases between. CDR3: CASSLGASGGYTF. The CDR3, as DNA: TGTGCCAGCAGCTTAGGGGCTTCGGGAGGCTACACCTTC.

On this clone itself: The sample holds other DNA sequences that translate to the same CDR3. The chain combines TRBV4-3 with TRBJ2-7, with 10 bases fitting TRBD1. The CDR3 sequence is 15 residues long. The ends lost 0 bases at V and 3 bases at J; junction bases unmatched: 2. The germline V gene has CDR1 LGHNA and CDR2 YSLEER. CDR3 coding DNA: TGCGCCAGCAGCCAAGAACGGACAGGGGGCTACGAGCAGTACTTC. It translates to CASSQERTGGYEQYF.

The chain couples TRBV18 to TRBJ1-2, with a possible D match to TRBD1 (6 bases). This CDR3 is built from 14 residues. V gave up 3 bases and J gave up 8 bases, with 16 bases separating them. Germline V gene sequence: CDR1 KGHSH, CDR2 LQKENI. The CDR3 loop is CASSPRQDPYGYTF. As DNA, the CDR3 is TGTGCCAGCTCACCCCGACAGGATCCTTACGGCTACACCTTC. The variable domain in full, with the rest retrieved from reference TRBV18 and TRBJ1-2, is NAGVMQNPRHLVRRRGQEARLRCSPMKGHSHVYWYRQLPEEGLKFMVYLQKENIIDESGMPKERFSAEFPKEGPSILRIQQVVRGDSAAYFCASSPRQDPYGYTFGSGTRLTVV.

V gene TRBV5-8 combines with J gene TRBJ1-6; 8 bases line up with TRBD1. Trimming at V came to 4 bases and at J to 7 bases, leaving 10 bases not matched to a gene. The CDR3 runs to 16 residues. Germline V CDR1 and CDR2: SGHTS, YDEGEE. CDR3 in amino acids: CASSIGAGGWNSPLHF. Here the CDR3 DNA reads TGTGCCAGCAGCATTGGTGCAGGGGGCTGGAATTCACCCCTCCACTTT.

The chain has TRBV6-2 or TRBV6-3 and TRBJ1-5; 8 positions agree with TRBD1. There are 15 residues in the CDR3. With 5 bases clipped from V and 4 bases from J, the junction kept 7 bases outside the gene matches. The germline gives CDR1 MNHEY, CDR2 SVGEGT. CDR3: CASSATGAENQPQHF. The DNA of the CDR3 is TGTGCCAGCAGTGCGACAGGGGCGGAAAATCAGCCCCAGCATTTT.

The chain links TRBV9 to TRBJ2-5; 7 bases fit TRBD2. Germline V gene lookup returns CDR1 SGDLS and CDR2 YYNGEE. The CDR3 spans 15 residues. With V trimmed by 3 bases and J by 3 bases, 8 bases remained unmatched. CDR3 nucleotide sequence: TGTGCCAGCAGCGCCGGAGCGGCGGGGGAAGAGACCCAGTACTTC. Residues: CASSAGAAGEETQYF.

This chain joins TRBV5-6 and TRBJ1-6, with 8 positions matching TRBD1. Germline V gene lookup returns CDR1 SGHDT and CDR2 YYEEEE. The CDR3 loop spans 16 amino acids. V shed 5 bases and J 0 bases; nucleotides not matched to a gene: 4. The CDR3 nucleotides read TGTGCCAGCAGGTCGGACAGGGTCTCCTATAATTCACCCCTCCACTTT. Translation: CASRSDRVSYNSPLHF.

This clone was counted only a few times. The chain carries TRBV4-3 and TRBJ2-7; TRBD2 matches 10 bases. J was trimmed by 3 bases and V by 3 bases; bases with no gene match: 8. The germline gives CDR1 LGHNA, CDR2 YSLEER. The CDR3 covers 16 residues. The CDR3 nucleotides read TGCGCCAGCAGCCACACCCTAGCGGGAGACATCTACGAGCAGTACTTC. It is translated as CASSHTLAGDIYEQYF.

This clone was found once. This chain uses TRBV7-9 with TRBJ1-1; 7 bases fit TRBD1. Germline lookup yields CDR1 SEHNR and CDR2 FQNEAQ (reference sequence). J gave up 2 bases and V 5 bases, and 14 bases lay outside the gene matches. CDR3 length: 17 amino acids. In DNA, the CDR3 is TGTGCCAGCAGCACGGACAGGTATAATAACCCAAACACTGAAGCTTTCTTT. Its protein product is CASSTDRYNNPNTEAFF.

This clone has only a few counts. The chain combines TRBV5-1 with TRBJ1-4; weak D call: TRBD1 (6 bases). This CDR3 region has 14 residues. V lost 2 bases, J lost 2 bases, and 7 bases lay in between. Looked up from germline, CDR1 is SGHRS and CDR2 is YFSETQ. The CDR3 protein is CASSLQGTNEKLFF. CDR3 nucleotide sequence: TGCGCCAGCAGCTTACAGGGTACTAATGAAAAACTGTTTTTT.

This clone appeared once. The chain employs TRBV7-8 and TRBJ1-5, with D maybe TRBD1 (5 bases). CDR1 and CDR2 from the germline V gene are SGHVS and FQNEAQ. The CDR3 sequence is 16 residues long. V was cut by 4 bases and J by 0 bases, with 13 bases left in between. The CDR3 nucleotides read TGTGCCAGCAGCTGGGGCACAGCTTATAGCAATCAGCCCCAGCATTTT. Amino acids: CASSWGTAYSNQPQHF. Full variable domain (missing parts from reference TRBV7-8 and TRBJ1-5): GAGVSQSPRYKVAKRGQDVALRCDPISGHVSLFWYQQALGQGPEFLTYFQNEAQLDKSGLPSDRFFAERPEGSVSTLKIQRTQQEDSAVYLCASSWGTAYSNQPQHFGDGTRLSIL.

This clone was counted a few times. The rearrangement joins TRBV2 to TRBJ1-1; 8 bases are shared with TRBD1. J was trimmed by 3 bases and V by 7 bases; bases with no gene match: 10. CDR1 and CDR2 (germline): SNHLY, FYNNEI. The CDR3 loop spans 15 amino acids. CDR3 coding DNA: TGTGCCAGCAAGAACCGGGACAGGCTTGACACTGAAGCTTTCTTT. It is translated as CASKNRDRLDTEAFF.

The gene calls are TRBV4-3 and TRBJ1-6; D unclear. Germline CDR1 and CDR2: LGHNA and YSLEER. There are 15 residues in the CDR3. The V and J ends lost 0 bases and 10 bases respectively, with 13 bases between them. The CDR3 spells CASSQDRNSKSPLHF. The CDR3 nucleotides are TGCGCCAGCAGCCAAGATAGAAACTCGAAGTCACCCCTCCACTTT.

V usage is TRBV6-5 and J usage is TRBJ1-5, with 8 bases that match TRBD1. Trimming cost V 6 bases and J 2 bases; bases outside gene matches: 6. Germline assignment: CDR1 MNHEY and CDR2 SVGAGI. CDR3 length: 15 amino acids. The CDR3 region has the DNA TGTGCCAGCAGCACCAGGGGGCGAGGCAATCAGCCCCAGCATTTT. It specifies CASSTRGRGNQPQHF.

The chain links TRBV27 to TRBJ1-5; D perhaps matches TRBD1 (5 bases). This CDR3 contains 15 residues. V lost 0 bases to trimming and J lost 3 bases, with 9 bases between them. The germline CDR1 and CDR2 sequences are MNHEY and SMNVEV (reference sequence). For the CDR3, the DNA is TGTGCCAGCAGTTTATCGGGGACTCACAATCAGCCCCAGCATTTT. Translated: CASSLSGTHNQPQHF.